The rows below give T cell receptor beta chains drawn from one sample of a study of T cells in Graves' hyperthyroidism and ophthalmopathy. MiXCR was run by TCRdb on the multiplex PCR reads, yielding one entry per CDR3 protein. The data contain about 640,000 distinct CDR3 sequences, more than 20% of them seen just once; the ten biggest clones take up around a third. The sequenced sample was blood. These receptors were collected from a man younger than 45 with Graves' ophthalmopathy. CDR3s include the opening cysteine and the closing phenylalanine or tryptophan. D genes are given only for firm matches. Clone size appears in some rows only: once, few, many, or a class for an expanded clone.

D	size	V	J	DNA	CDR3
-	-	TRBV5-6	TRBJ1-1	TGTGCCAGCAGCTTGGGATTGGGGGCGTCCGAAGCTTTCTTT	CASSLGLGASEAFF
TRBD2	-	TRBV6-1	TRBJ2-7	TGTGCCAGCAGACCAAGCGGGGGGCTCCACTACGAGCAGTACTTC	CASRPSGGLHYEQYF
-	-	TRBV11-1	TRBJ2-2	TGTGCCAGCAGCTTAGTAGTCTCCGATTACACCGGGGAGCTGTTTTTT	CASSLVVSDYTGELFF
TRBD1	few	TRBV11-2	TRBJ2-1	TGTGCCAGCAGCCCCATTAGGGGACAGGTCCACAATGAGCAGTTCTTC	CASSPIRGQVHNEQFF
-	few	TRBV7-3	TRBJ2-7	TGTGCCAGCAGCTTGCGGACAAATCACTCCTACGAGCAGTACTTC	CASSLRTNHSYEQYF
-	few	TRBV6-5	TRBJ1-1	TGTGCCAGCATTACGGTGGGGGCAAATGAAGCTTTCTTT	CASITVGANEAFF
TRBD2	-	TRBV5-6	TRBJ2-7	TGTGCCAGCAGCTTTGCGGGAGGCTACGAGCAGTACTTC	CASSFAGGYEQYF
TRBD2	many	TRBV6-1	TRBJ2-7	TGTGCCAGCGGTGGACTAGCGGTTAATTTCCGAACCTACGAGCAGTACTTC	CASGGLAVNFRTYEQYF
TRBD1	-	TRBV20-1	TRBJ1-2	TGCAGTGCCCTTGGGACAGGGGGCGCGTTTGGCTACACCTTC	CSALGTGGAFGYTF
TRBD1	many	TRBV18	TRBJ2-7	TGTGCCAGCTCACCAATGGACCCGGGACAGGGGGAGTCGCAGTACTTC	CASSPMDPGQGESQYF
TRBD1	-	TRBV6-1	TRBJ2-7	TGTGCCAGCAGTTATAGGGGGACAGCTTTCTACGAGCAGTACTTC	CASSYRGTAFYEQYF
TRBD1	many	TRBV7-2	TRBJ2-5	TGTGCCAGCAGCCTCAACGGACAGGGAATCCAAGAGACCCAGTACTTC	CASSLNGQGIQETQYF
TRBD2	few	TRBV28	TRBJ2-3	TGTGCCAGCAGTCCCCCATATCGGGCTAGCGGGAGGGCAGATACGCAGTATTTT	CASSPPYRASGRADTQYF
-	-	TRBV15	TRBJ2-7	TGTGCCACCAGCAGACCTCCCCTGGGCGTCGGACTACCTTTCGAGCAGTACTTC	CATSRPPLGVGLPFEQYF
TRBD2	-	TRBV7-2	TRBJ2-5	TGTGCCAGCAGCTTAGCAGGGTCGGGGGGGACCCAGTACTTC	CASSLAGSGGTQYF
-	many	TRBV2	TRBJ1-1	TGTGCCAGCACGGGGTTGGAGAACACTGAAGCTTTCTTT	CASTGLENTEAFF